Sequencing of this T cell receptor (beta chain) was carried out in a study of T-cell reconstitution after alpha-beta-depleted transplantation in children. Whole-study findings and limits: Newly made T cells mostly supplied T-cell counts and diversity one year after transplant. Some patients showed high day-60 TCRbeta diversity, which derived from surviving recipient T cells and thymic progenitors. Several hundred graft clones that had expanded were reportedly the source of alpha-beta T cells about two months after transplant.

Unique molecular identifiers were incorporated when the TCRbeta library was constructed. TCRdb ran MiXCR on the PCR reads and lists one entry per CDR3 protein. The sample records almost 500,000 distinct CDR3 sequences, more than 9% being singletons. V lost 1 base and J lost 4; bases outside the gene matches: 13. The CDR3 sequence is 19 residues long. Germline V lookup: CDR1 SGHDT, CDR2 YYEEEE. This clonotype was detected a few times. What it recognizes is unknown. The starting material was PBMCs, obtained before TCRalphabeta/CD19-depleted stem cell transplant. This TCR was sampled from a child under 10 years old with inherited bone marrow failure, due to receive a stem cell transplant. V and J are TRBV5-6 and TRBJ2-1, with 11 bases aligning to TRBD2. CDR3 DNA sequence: TGTGCCAGCAGCTTGCGAAACCCCTTACTAGCGGGAGCGTACAATGAGCAGTTCTTC. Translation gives CASSLRNPLLAGAYNEQFF.